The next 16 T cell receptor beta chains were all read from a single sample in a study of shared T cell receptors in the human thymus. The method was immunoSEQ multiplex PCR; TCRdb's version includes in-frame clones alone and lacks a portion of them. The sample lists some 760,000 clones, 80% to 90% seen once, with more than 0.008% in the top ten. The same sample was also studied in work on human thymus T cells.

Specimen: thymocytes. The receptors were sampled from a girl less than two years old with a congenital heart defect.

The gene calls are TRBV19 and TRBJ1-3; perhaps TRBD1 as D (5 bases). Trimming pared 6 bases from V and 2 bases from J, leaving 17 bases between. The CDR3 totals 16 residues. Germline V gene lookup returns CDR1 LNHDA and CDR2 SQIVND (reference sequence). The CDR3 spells CASRPGRSVPGNTIYF. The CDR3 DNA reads TGTGCCAGTAGGCCAGGGAGGTCAGTGCCTGGAAACACCATATATTTT.

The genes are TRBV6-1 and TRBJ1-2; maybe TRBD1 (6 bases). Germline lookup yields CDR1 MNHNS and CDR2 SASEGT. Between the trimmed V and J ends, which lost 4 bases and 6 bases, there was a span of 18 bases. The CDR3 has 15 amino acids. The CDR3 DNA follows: TGTGCCAGCAGTGTTCCCGAAAGACAGGCGCATGGCTACACCTTC. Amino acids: CASSVPERQAHGYTF.

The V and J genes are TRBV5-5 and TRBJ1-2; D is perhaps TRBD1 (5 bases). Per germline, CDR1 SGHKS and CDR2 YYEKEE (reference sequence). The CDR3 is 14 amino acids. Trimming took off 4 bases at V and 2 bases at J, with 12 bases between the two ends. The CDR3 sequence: CASSPRDWNYGYTF. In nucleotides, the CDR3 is TGTGCCAGCAGCCCCCGGGACTGGAACTATGGCTACACCTTC.

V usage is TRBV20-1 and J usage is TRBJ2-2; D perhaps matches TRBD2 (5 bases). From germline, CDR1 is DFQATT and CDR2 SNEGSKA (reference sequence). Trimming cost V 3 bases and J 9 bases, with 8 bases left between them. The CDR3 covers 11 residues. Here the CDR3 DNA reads TGCAGTGCTAGGAGGGAATGGGAGCTGTTTTTT. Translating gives CSARREWELFF.

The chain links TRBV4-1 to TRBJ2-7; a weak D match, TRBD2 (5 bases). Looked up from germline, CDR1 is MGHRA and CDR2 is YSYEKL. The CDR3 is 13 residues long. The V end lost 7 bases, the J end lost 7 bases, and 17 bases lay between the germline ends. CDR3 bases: TGCGCCAGCAAGGCGGAAGGGTCGGGGGAGCAGTACTTC. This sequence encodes CASKAEGSGEQYF.

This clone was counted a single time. This chain's CDR3 is CASSWRTGVPYEQYF. CDR3 coding DNA: TGTGCCAGCAGCTGGCGAACAGGGGTCCCCTACGAGCAGTACTTC. The chain carries TRBV5-6 and TRBJ2-5, with 7 bases identical to TRBD1. The DNA end is a closer match to TRBJ2-7, so the J assignment may be wrong. CDR3 length equals 15 residues. Germline assignment: CDR1 SGHDT and CDR2 YYEEEE.

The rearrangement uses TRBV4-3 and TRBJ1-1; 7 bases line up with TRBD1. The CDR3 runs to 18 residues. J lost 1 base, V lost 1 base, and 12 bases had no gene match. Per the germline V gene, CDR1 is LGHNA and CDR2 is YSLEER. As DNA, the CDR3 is TGCGCCAGCAGCCAAGTAAGCCTGGACAGGCGCTGGAACACTGAAGCTTTCTTT. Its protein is CASSQVSLDRRWNTEAFF.

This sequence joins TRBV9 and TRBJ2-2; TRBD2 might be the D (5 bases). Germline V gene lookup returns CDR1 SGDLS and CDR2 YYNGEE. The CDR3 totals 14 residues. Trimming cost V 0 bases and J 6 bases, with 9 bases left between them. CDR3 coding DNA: TGTGCCAGCAGCGTAGTGCCTAGCCCCGGGGAGCTGTTTTTT. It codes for CASSVVPSPGELFF. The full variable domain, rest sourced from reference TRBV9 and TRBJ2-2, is DSGVTQTPKHLITATGQRVTLRCSPRSGDLSVYWYQQSLDQGLQFLIQYYNGEERAKGNILERFSAQQFPDLHSELNLSSLELGDSALYFCASSVVPSPGELFFGEGSRLTVL.

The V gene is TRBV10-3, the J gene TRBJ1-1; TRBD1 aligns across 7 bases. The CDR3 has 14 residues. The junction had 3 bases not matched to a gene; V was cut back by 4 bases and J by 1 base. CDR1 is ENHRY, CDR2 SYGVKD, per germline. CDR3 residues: CAISGQGRNTEAFF. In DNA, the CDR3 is TGTGCCATCAGTGGACAGGGTAGGAACACTGAAGCTTTCTTT.

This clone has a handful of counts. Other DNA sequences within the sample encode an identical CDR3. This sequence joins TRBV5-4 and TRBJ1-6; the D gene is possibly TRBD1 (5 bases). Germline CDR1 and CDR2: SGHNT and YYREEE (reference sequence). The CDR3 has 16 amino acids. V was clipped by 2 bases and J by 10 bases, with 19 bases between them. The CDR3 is CASSFNQGRINSPLHF. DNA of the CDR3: TGTGCCAGCAGCTTTAACCAGGGTCGAATTAACTCACCCCTCCACTTT.

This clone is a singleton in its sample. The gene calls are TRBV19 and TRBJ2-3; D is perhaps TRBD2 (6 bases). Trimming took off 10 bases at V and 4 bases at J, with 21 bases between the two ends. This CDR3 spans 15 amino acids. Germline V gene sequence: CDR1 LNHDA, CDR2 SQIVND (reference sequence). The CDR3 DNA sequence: TGTGCCACCCGCCGACCGGGACTCTGGGCAGATACGCAGTATTTT. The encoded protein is CATRRPGLWADTQYF.

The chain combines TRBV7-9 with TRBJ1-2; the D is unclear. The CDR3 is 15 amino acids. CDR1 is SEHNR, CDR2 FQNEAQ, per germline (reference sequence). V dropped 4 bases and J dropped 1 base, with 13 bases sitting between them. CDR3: CASSSYGQVNYGYTF. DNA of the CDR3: TGTGCCAGCAGCTCCTATGGGCAGGTTAACTATGGCTACACCTTC.

The CDR3 DNA reads TGTGCCAGCAGGGACAGGGGCCATGGCTACACCTTC. It encodes CASRDRGHGYTF. This rearrangement joins TRBV28 to TRBJ1-2; TRBD1 aligns across 9 bases. The CDR3 has 12 residues. Germline values: CDR1 MDHEN, CDR2 SYDVKM. Germline trimming cut 6 bases from V and 6 bases from J; bases unmatched to any gene: 2.

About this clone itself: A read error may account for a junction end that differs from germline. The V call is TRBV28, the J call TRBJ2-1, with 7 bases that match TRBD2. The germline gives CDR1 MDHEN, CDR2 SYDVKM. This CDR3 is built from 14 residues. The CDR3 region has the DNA TGTGCCAGCAGTGTATGGACTAGGGCCGATGAGCAGTTCTTC. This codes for CASSVWTRADEQFF. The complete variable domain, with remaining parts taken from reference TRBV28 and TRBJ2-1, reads DVKVTQSSRYLVKRTGEKVFLECVQDMDHENMFWYRQDPGLGLRLIYFSYDVKMKEKGDIPEGYSVSREKKERFSLILESASTNQTSMYLCASSVWTRADEQFFGPGTRLTVL.

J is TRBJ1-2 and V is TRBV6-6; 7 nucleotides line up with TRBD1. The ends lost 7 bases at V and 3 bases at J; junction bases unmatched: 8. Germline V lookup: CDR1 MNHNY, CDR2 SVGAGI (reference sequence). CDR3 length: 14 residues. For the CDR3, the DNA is TGTGCCAGCACCGAAAAAGGGGGCGACTATGGCTACACCTTC. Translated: CASTEKGGDYGYTF.

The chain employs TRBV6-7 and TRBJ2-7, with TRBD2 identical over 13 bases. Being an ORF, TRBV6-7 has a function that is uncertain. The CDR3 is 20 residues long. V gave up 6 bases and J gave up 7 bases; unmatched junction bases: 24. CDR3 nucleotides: TGTGCCAGCAGAGGGACTAGCGGGGATCCTTACTCCCCTACGTCGGGAGAGCAGTACTTC. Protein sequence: CASRGTSGDPYSPTSGEQYF.